This T cell receptor beta chain was retrieved from a study of regulatory T cells in long-lasting Graves disease. Turning to the study itself: Newly diagnosed Graves' patients had under 3 months of antithyroid drugs.

The CDR3 covers 13 residues. Germline CDR1 is MNHEY and CDR2 is SVGEGT. Time point specified: newly diagnosed GD, antithyroid drugs for less than 3 months. Extracted RNA from PBMCs served as the source of the TCR library. To make TCR beta libraries, researchers used iRepertoire HTBI primers and Arm-PCR of CDR3 regions. A single record per CDR3 protein comes from TCRdb applying MiXCR to the multiplex PCR reads. The sample holds approximately 540,000 distinct CDR3 sequences; 12% are singletons and the top ten take roughly 8.2%. Another study also made use of these data, one on T cells in Graves' hyperthyroidism and ophthalmopathy. As reported in that work: Uncontrolled infection, other autoimmune disease, pregnancy or lactation barred patients from enrollment. HTBI primers were employed in a first-round RT-PCR of the TCR CDR3.

This TCR derives from a woman aged 25 to 39 with Graves disease. This chain joins TRBV6-2 or TRBV6-3 and TRBJ2-1, with D perhaps matching TRBD2 (6 bases). Sequences were derived from peripheral blood mononuclear cells (PBMCs), sampled at new diagnosis, from a patient treated with antithyroid drugs. The CDR3 DNA reads as TGTGGCACGATCGGGAGCTCCTACAATGAGCAGTTCTTC. Translating it yields CGTIGSSYNEQFF.